In this sample, the clone carrying this T cell receptor (beta chain) turned up once. The antigen remains unidentified. The source of the sample is a study of T cell responses to AZD1222 COVID-19 vaccine. The data were produced by immunoSEQ multiplex PCR, yet TCRdb's version contains in-frame clones alone and is incomplete. The data contain some 130,000 clones, roughly 89% of them seen just once; the ten biggest clones take up 1.9%. Study-wide points: Females made up more of the donors, who were largely white British, and clonal diversity may have come out too low.

Germline loops: CDR1 LGHNA, CDR2 YNFKEQ. Trimming removed 0 bases at V and 5 bases at J, with 11 bases between. The CDR3 extends over 15 amino acids. The sequence was collected from an adult in good health. The sample in question was peripheral blood, obtained on day 0 of AZD1222 vaccination. The chain carries TRBV4-2 and TRBJ1-5, with a possible D match to TRBD1 (5 bases). CDR3 coding DNA: TGTGCCAGCAGCCAAGAGGGGACCCCCGATCAGCCCCAGCATTTT. This gives the protein CASSQEGTPDQPQHF.